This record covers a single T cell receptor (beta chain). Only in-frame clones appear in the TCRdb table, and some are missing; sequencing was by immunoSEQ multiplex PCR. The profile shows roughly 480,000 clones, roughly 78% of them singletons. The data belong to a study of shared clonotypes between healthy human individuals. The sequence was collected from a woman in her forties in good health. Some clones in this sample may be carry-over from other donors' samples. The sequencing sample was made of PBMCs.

The CDR3, as DNA: TGTGCCAGCAGCTTAGGAGGGGGACTAGCGGCTCGCGGTACGCAGTATTTT. Translating gives CASSLGGGLAARGTQYF. V and J are TRBV11-3 and TRBJ2-3; TRBD2 matches 11 bases. J was trimmed by 8 bases and V by 1 base; bases with no gene match: 11. The CDR3 contains 17 residues. Germline CDR1 is SGHNT and CDR2 is YENEEA. The full variable domain, rest sourced from reference TRBV11-3 and TRBJ2-3, is EAGVVQSPRYKIIEKKQPVAFWCNPISGHNTLYWYLQNLGQGPELLIRYENEEAVDDSQLPKDRFSAERLKGVDSTLKIQPAELGDSAVYLCASSLGGGLAARGTQYFGPGTRLTVL.